One sample yielded the 20 T cell receptor beta chains listed below, sequenced in a study of blood T cell repertoires in COVID-19. The table came from immunoSEQ multiplex PCR; TCRdb's copy has only in-frame clones and leaves some out. The data show hundreds of thousands of clones, roughly 90% seen once. Source material: peripheral blood. The receptors here all came from a woman in her thirties with acute or convalescent COVID-19.

The chain uses TRBV3-1 (or the pseudogene TRBV3-2) and TRBJ2-2; D uncertain. V lost 0 bases to trimming and J lost 5 bases, with 10 bases between them. This CDR3 contains 15 residues. In germline, CDR1 is LGHDT, CDR2 YNNKEL (reference sequence). The CDR3 spells CASSQDIFETGELFF. CDR3 in DNA: TGTGCCAGCAGCCAAGATATATTTGAGACCGGGGAGCTGTTTTTT.

V is TRBV20-1 and J is TRBJ2-3; D is unresolved. The CDR3 is 11 residues long. Germline CDR1 is DFQATT and CDR2 is SNEGSKA (reference sequence). V shed 5 bases and J shed 9 bases, with 12 bases lying between them. CDR3 sequence (DNA): TGCAGTGCTCAGAACAGAGACACGCAGTATTTT. This codes for CSAQNRDTQYF.

V and J are TRBV4-1 and TRBJ2-1; TRBD2 matches 8 bases. The CDR3 spans 16 residues. The ends lost 4 bases at V and 3 bases at J; junction bases unmatched: 8. Germline V gene data show CDR1 as MGHRA and CDR2 as YSYEKL. CDR3 nucleotide sequence: TGCGCCAGCAGCCCAAAACACGGGGGGGGCTACAATGAGCAGTTCTTC. This sequence encodes CASSPKHGGGYNEQFF.

This chain links TRBV2 with TRBJ2-5; TRBD2 matches at 10 bases. The CDR3 runs to 13 residues. Germline assignment: CDR1 SNHLY and CDR2 FYNNEI. The V gene end was trimmed by 8 bases and the J gene end by 5 bases; junction bases not matched to a gene: 5. This CDR3 reads CASLAGAAETQYF. In nucleotides, the CDR3 is TGTGCCAGCCTAGCGGGGGCGGCGGAGACCCAGTACTTC.

The chain links TRBV6-5 to TRBJ2-5; D gene unclear. Deletions cut 0 bases from V and 3 bases from J, with 8 bases between. Per germline, CDR1 MNHEY and CDR2 SVGAGI. The CDR3 contains 14 residues. The CDR3 spells CASSYSGSKETQYF. The CDR3 DNA follows: TGTGCCAGCAGTTACTCCGGGTCCAAAGAGACCCAGTACTTC.

This sequence joins TRBV11-2 and TRBJ2-6, with D maybe TRBD2 (6 bases). V was cut by 2 bases and J by 0 bases, with 14 bases left in between. The length of the CDR3 is 18 residues. Germline V gene data show CDR1 as SGHAT and CDR2 as FQNNGV. CDR3 protein: CASSLRGGVSSGANVLTF. The CDR3 DNA sequence: TGTGCCAGCAGCTTAAGGGGCGGGGTGAGCTCTGGGGCCAACGTCCTGACTTTC.

This chain connects TRBV7-3 to TRBJ2-1, with 8 bases that match TRBD2. There are 14 residues in the CDR3. The trim removed 2 bases at V and 9 bases at J, leaving 6 bases unmatched. The germline V gene has CDR1 SGHTA and CDR2 FQGTGA. The CDR3 nucleotides are TGTGCCAGCAGCTTAGGGACTAGTTTGGGTGAGCAGTTCTTC. Residues: CASSLGTSLGEQFF.

This clone was seen only once. This chain links TRBV3-1 (or the pseudogene TRBV3-2) with TRBJ2-2; 8 bases align to TRBD1. Germline assignment: CDR1 LGHDT and CDR2 YNNKEL (reference sequence). With 1 base clipped from V and 3 bases from J, the junction kept 4 bases outside the gene matches. The CDR3 totals 16 residues. The CDR3 DNA reads as TGTGCCAGCAGCCAAGGGACAGGGCTATACACCGGGGAGCTGTTTTTT. Translation: CASSQGTGLYTGELFF.

V gene TRBV5-1 combines with J gene TRBJ1-5, with 9 bases aligning to TRBD1. V gave up 4 bases and J gave up 0 bases; unmatched junction bases: 8. The CDR3 totals 17 residues. Germline values: CDR1 SGHRS, CDR2 YFSETQ. The CDR3 reads CASSPGTGPYSNQPQHF. For the CDR3, the DNA is TGCGCCAGCAGCCCAGGGACAGGGCCTTATAGCAATCAGCCCCAGCATTTT.

The chain carries TRBV28 and TRBJ1-2, with D uncertain. CDR1 and CDR2 from the germline V gene are MDHEN and SYDVKM. V lost 4 bases and J lost 4, with 16 bases in between. This CDR3 is 15 amino acids long. CDR3: CASSSPSEGRYGYTF. DNA of the CDR3: TGTGCCAGCAGTTCCCCATCGGAGGGTCGCTATGGCTACACCTTC.

The chain carries TRBV7-9 and TRBJ2-3; possible D gene TRBD1, 5 bases. The germline gives CDR1 SEHNR, CDR2 FQNEAQ (reference sequence). The CDR3 has 19 amino acids. Trimming shortened V by 0 bases and J by 3 bases, and 22 bases separated the two germline ends. The CDR3 bases are TGTGCCAGCAGCTTAGCTAGTTTGAGAGGACACTTTGAGACAGATACGCAGTATTTT. It specifies CASSLASLRGHFETDTQYF.

This clone was recorded only once. This chain connects TRBV7-8 to TRBJ2-5, with 13 positions matching TRBD2. Germline CDR1 and CDR2: SGHVS and FQNEAQ. With V trimmed by 2 bases and J by 5 bases, 11 bases remained unmatched. The CDR3 loop spans 18 amino acids. The CDR3 DNA sequence: TGTGCCAGCAGCTTATTGGGCCAACTAGCGGGGGGGATCGAGACCCAGTACTTC. It encodes CASSLLGQLAGGIETQYF. The full variable domain, with the rest looked up from reference TRBV7-8 and TRBJ2-5, is GAGVSQSPRYKVAKRGQDVALRCDPISGHVSLFWYQQALGQGPEFLTYFQNEAQLDKSGLPSDRFFAERPEGSVSTLKIQRTQQEDSAVYLCASSLLGQLAGGIETQYFGPGTRLLVL.

The chain is built from TRBV5-1 and TRBJ2-7; 15 nucleotides align to TRBD2. V dropped 2 bases and J dropped 7; count of bases not matched to a gene: 13. The CDR3 is 18 amino acids. Germline CDR1 reads SGHRS; CDR2 reads YFSETQ. The CDR3, as DNA: TGCGCCAGCAGCTTAAGACCGGGACTAGCGGGGGGCCCTTTTGAGCAGTACTTC. Protein sequence: CASSLRPGLAGGPFEQYF.

The gene calls are TRBV6-5 and TRBJ2-7, with TRBD1 matching 7 bases. J gave up 0 bases and V 6 bases, and 8 bases lay outside the gene matches. The germline V gene encodes CDR1 MNHEY and CDR2 SVGAGI. The CDR3 consists of 15 residues. The CDR3: CASRPETGISYEQYF. The CDR3 DNA sequence: TGTGCCAGCAGACCCGAGACAGGGATCTCCTACGAGCAGTACTTC.

The V gene is TRBV4-1, the J gene TRBJ2-7; tentative D call: TRBD2 (5 bases). Trimming took off 1 base at V and 3 bases at J, with 19 bases between the two ends. The CDR3 covers 17 residues. CDR1 and CDR2 (germline): MGHRA, YSYEKL. The CDR3 bases are TGCGCCAGCAGCCAAGTCAGTTCGGGGATATCGGGCTACGAGCAGTACTTC. Translation gives CASSQVSSGISGYEQYF.

The chain carries TRBV5-4 and TRBJ2-5; 12 bases align to TRBD2. This CDR3 region has 15 residues. From germline, CDR1 is SGHNT and CDR2 YYREEE (reference sequence). V shed 1 base and J 5 bases; nucleotides not matched to a gene: 3. The CDR3 spells CASSLKLAGGETQYF. The CDR3 bases are TGTGCCAGCAGCTTGAAACTAGCGGGGGGTGAGACCCAGTACTTC.

The rearrangement links TRBV5-6 to TRBJ2-7; D call uncertain. Trimming removed 3 bases at V and 7 bases at J, with 11 bases between. The length of the CDR3 is 12 residues. Germline-derived CDR1 and CDR2 are SGHDT and YYEEEE. The CDR3 DNA reads as TGTGCCAGCAGCTCGTTAAGCTGGGAGCAGTACTTC. Its protein product is CASSSLSWEQYF.

The rearrangement links TRBV5-1 to TRBJ2-5; 7 nucleotides agree with TRBD2. The V and J ends lost 1 base and 5 bases, in that order; junction bases with no gene match: 14. CDR1 is SGHRS, CDR2 YFSETQ, per germline. The CDR3 contains 17 residues. This CDR3 is CASSLFPSGTTGETQYF. The CDR3 region has the DNA TGCGCCAGCAGCTTGTTTCCTAGCGGTACGACGGGCGAGACCCAGTACTTC.

V gene TRBV5-1 combines with J gene TRBJ2-2; 10 nucleotides match TRBD1. This CDR3 is built from 16 residues. The germline CDR1 and CDR2 sequences are SGHRS and YFSETQ. J lost 4 bases, V lost 4 bases, and 7 bases had no gene match. The CDR3 coding sequence is TGCGCCAGCAGCCTTGGGGACAGGGGTGGCACCGGGGAGCTGTTTTTT. Amino acids: CASSLGDRGGTGELFF.

The chain couples TRBV5-1 to TRBJ2-7; TRBD2 aligns across 11 bases. The V segment lost 5 bases and the J segment 6 bases; nucleotides outside the gene matches: 10. CDR3 length equals 15 residues. The germline gives CDR1 SGHRS, CDR2 YFSETQ. The CDR3 DNA reads TGCGCCAGCAGTCCTCTAGCGGGGGGCCCCTCCGAGCAGTACTTC. This gives the protein CASSPLAGGPSEQYF.